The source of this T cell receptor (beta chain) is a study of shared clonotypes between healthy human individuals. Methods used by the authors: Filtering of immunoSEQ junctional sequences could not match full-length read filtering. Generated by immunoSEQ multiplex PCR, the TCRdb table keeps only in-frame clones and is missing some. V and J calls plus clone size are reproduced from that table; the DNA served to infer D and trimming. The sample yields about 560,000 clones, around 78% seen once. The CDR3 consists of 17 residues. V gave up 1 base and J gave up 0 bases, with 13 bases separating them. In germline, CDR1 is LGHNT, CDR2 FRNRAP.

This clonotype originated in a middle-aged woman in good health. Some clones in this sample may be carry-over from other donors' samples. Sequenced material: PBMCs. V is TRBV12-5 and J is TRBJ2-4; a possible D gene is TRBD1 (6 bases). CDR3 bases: TGTGCTAGTGGTTTGGCACGGACAGCCCTAGCCAAAAACATTCAGTACTTC. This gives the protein CASGLARTALAKNIQYF.